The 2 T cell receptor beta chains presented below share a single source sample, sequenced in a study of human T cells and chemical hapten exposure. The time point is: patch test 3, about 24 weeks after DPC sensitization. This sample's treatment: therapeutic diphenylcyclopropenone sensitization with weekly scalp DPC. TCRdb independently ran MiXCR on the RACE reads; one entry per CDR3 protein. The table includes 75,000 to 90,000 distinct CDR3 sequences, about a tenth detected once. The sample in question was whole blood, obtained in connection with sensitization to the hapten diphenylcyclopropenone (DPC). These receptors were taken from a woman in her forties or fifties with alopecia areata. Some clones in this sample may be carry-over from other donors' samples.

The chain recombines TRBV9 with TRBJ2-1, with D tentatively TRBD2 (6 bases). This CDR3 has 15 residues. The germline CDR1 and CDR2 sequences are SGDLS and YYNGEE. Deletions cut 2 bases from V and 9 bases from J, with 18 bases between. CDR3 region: CASSVGRLGASEQFF. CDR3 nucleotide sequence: TGTGCCAGCAGCGTCGGGCGACTAGGGGCCAGTGAGCAGTTCTTC.

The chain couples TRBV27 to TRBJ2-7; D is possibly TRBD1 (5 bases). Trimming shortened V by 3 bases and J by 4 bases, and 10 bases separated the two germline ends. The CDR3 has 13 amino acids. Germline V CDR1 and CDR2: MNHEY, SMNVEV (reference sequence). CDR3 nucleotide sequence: TGTGCCAGCAGTTTCCGACAGAGGTACGAGCAGTACTTC. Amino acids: CASSFRQRYEQYF.